These 14 T cell receptor beta chains originate from one sample sequenced in a study of response to subunit inactivated influenza vaccine. Via MiXCR, TCRdb re-called the RT-PCR reads, giving one row per CDR3 protein. In the table there are approximately 250,000 distinct CDR3 sequences, 12% of which are singletons. The source was non-naive T cells sorted from PBMCs, collected approximately 15 days before vaccination. The receptors come from a man aged 50-60 years who received an inactivated influenza vaccine.

The rearrangement links TRBV28 to TRBJ1-2; 7 nucleotides match TRBD1. CDR1 and CDR2 from the germline V gene are MDHEN and SYDVKM. The CDR3 has 16 residues. Trimming cost V 6 bases and J 6 bases; bases outside gene matches: 16. CDR3 loop: CASSLTGAGGWDGYTF. In DNA form, the CDR3 reads TGTGCCAGCAGCCTAACCGGGGCAGGGGGTTGGGATGGCTACACCTTC.

This clonotype has only a few counts. The chain couples TRBV20-1 to TRBJ2-2, with D perhaps matching TRBD2 (5 bases). The CDR3 length is 14 residues. Trimming stripped 3 bases from V and 4 bases from J, with 12 bases between. Germline CDR1 DFQATT, CDR2 SNEGSKA (reference sequence). CDR3 residues: CSASTLEGTGELFF. In nucleotides, the CDR3 is TGCAGTGCTAGTACCCTCGAGGGCACCGGGGAGCTGTTTTTT.

This clonotype was picked up a small number of times. This chain joins TRBV10-3 and TRBJ2-2; 7 bases line up with TRBD1. There are 15 residues in the CDR3. The ends lost 7 bases at V and 1 base at J; junction bases unmatched: 6. Germline loops: CDR1 ENHRY, CDR2 SYGVKD. The CDR3 bases are TGTGCCATCACTACAGGGGCTTTGAACACCGGGGAGCTGTTTTTT. Its translation is CAITTGALNTGELFF.

This clonotype appeared many times. The V call is TRBV7-2, the J call TRBJ2-5, with D unclear. Germline CDR1 SGHTA, CDR2 FQGNSA. V was pared by 7 bases and J by 2 bases, with 11 bases between. The CDR3 is made up of 13 amino acids. CDR3 in amino acids: CASTKGRQETQYF. CDR3 coding DNA: TGTGCCAGCACGAAGGGCCGTCAAGAGACCCAGTACTTC. The variable domain in full, with the rest retrieved from reference TRBV7-2 and TRBJ2-5, is GAGVSQSPSNKVTEKGKDVELRCDPISGHTALYWYRQSLGQGLEFLIYFQGNSAPDKSGLPSDRFSAERTGGSVSTLTIQRTQQEDSAVYLCASTKGRQETQYFGPGTRLLVL.

The J gene is TRBJ2-3, the V gene TRBV7-2, with 12 nucleotides matching TRBD2. V trimming: 2 bases; J trimming: 5 bases; junction bases outside the gene matches: 8. Germline assignment: CDR1 SGHTA and CDR2 FQGNSA. This CDR3 contains 17 residues. CDR3 protein: CASSLLPSGGAGDTQYF. CDR3 bases: TGTGCCAGCAGCTTATTACCTAGCGGGGGGGCAGGAGATACGCAGTATTTT.

This clonotype was seen more than once but under ten times. V is TRBV4-3 and J is TRBJ2-1, with a tentative D call TRBD1 (5 bases). Germline CDR1 reads LGHNA; CDR2 reads YSLEER. This CDR3 contains 14 residues. V lost 2 bases to trimming and J lost 7 bases, with 12 bases between them. CDR3 residues: CASSQHERGNEQFF. CDR3 DNA sequence: TGCGCCAGCAGCCAACACGAAAGGGGAAATGAGCAGTTCTTC.

This clonotype was seen many times. This chain links TRBV12-3 or TRBV12-4 with TRBJ2-7; D not resolved. The CDR3 sequence is 14 residues long. The V and J ends lost 7 bases and 2 bases respectively, with 15 bases between them. CDR3 in DNA: TGTGCCAGCACCCGGTCCGGATTCCCCTACGAGCAGTACTTC. Protein sequence: CASTRSGFPYEQYF.

The chain uses TRBV5-1 and TRBJ2-7; D possibly corresponds to TRBD1 (6 bases). The V and J ends lost 2 bases and 3 bases respectively, with 12 bases between them. Germline V gives CDR1 SGHRS, CDR2 YFSETQ. The CDR3 has 14 amino acids. The CDR3 reads CASSFGTRGYEQYF. CDR3 coding DNA: TGCGCCAGCAGCTTCGGGACACGGGGCTACGAGCAGTACTTC.

V gene TRBV28 combines with J gene TRBJ2-4, with D perhaps being TRBD1 or TRBD2 (6 bases each). Trimming left V 2 bases short and J 7 bases short, with 12 bases between. The CDR3 covers 14 residues. Germline values: CDR1 MDHEN, CDR2 SYDVKM. In DNA, the CDR3 is TGTGCCAGCAGTTTAAGGGGGGAATGGAACATTCAGTACTTC. Translation: CASSLRGEWNIQYF.

This clonotype has just a few counts. CDR3 protein: CASSSSGTASGELFF. CDR3 nucleotides: TGTGCCAGCAGCTCGTCCGGGACAGCTAGCGGGGAGCTGTTTTTT. V is TRBV7-9 and J is TRBJ2-2, with TRBD1 matching 7 bases. The germline gives CDR1 SEHNR, CDR2 FQNEAQ (reference sequence). With V trimmed by 4 bases and J by 7 bases, 9 bases remained unmatched. This CDR3 has 15 amino acids.

CDR3 region: CASSLAGLPSPLHF. CDR3 DNA sequence: TGTGCCAGCAGCTTAGCGGGCCTCCCGAGTCCCCTCCACTTT. The chain links TRBV7-2 to TRBJ1-6; D remains unclear. The CDR3 has 14 residues. Trimming took 0 bases from V and 13 from J, leaving 13 bases between them. CDR1 and CDR2 (germline): SGHTA, FQGNSA.

This clonotype has more than one count but fewer than ten. This chain uses TRBV11-2 with TRBJ1-4; the D gene is possibly TRBD1 (5 bases). The CDR3 totals 18 residues. The V and J ends lost 0 bases and 7 bases respectively, with 21 bases between them. Germline CDR1 SGHAT, CDR2 FQNNGV. The CDR3 is CASSLERAGHPGGEKLFF. In DNA form, the CDR3 reads TGTGCCAGCAGCTTAGAACGGGCAGGGCACCCAGGCGGTGAAAAACTGTTTTTT. The variable domain in full, with the rest retrieved from reference TRBV11-2 and TRBJ1-4, is EAGVAQSPRYKIIEKRQSVAFWCNPISGHATLYWYQQILGQGPKLLIQFQNNGVVDDSQLPKDRFSAERLKGVDSTLKIQPAKLEDSAVYLCASSLERAGHPGGEKLFFGSGTQLSVL.

This clonotype was observed a few times. J is TRBJ2-2 and V is TRBV28; D perhaps matches TRBD2 (5 bases). The V gene lost 6 bases and the J gene lost 5 bases, with 16 bases spanning the gap. Per germline, CDR1 MDHEN and CDR2 SYDVKM. This CDR3 is 15 amino acids long. The CDR3 DNA sequence: TGTGCCAGCAGCCTGGACTCCTCCCGAACCGGGGAGCTGTTTTTT. Translating gives CASSLDSSRTGELFF. Full variable domain (outside the CDR3, taken from reference TRBV28 and TRBJ2-2): DVKVTQSSRYLVKRTGEKVFLECVQDMDHENMFWYRQDPGLGLRLIYFSYDVKMKEKGDIPEGYSVSREKKERFSLILESASTNQTSMYLCASSLDSSRTGELFFGEGSRLTVL.

V usage is TRBV5-1 and J usage is TRBJ2-2; weak D call: TRBD1 (6 bases). The germline gives CDR1 SGHRS, CDR2 YFSETQ. Trimming shortened V by 3 bases and J by 7 bases, and 10 bases separated the two germline ends. This CDR3 is built from 13 residues. In DNA form, the CDR3 reads TGCGCCAGCAGCTCCCAACAGGGCGGGGAGCTGTTTTTT. As protein: CASSSQQGGELFF.